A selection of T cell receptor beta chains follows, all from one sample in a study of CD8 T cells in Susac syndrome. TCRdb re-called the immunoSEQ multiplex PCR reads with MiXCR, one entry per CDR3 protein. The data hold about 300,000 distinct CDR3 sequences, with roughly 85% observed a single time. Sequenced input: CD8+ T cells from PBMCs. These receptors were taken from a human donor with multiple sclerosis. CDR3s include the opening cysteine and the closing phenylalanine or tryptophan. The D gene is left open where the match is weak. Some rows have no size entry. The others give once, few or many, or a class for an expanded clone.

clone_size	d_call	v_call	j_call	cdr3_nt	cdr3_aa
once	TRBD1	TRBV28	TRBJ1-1	TGTGCCAGCAGCCCAAGGCGACAGGGGCCGGGTACTGAAGCTTTCTTT	CASSPRRQGPGTEAFF
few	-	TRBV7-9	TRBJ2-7	TGTGCCAGCAGCTCCGGAAATGGGAGGCACCATCCACTTTACGAGCAGTACTTC	CASSSGNGRHHPLYEQYF
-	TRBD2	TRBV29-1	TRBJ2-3	TGCAGCGTTGAAGGGACCGCTAGCGGGGAAACAGATACGCAGTATTTT	CSVEGTASGETDTQYF
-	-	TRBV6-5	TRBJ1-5	TGTGCCAGCAGTTACTCCCCCAATCAGCCCCAGCATTTT	CASSYSPNQPQHF
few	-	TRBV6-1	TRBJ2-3	TGTGCCAGCACAGAGGGAGTGGGGACAGATACGCAGTATTTT	CASTEGVGTDTQYF
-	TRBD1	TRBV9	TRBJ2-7	TGTGCCAGCAGCGGGAGACAGGGAATGGGCGAGCAGTACTTC	CASSGRQGMGEQYF
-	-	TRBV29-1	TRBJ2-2	TGCAGCGTTGAAGACATTCCGAACACCGGGGAGCTGTTTTTT	CSVEDIPNTGELFF
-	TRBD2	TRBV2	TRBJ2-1	TGTGCCAGCAGTGATTTGGGCCATAGCGGGAGCCATGATGAGCAGTTCTTC	CASSDLGHSGSHDEQFF
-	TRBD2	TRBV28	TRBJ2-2	TGTGCCAGCAGTTCCCTTAGCGGGAGTCAGGCCGGGGAGCTGTTTTTT	CASSSLSGSQAGELFF
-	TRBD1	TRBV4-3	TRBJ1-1	TGCGCCAGCAGCCAAGATCTCGGACAGGGTACCCTGAACACTGAAGCTTTCTTT	CASSQDLGQGTLNTEAFF
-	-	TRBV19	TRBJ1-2	TGTGCCAGTATCGGGTCCGGGGATGGCGATAACTATGGCTACACCTTC	CASIGSGDGDNYGYTF
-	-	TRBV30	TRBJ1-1	TGTGCCTGGAGTGTACGGGTGGACACTGAAGCTTTCTTT	CAWSVRVDTEAFF
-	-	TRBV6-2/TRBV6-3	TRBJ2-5	TGTGCCAGCAGGGTTCGAGGGACCCAGTACTTC	CASRVRGTQYF
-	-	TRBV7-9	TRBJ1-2	TGTGCCGTGAGAGCAATCCAGGCCTATGGCTACACCTTC	CAVRAIQAYGYTF
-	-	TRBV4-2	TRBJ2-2	TGTGCCAGCAGCCAAGAAGTAGACTTAACCGGGGAGCTGTTTTTT	CASSQEVDLTGELFF
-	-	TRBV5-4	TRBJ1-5	TGTGCCAGCAGCTTTTGGGGAAGCAATCAGCCCCAGCATTTT	CASSFWGSNQPQHF
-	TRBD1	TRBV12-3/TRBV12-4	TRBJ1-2	TGTGCCAGCAGTGCCGGGACAGTAGATTATGGCTACACCTTC	CASSAGTVDYGYTF
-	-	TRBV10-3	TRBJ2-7	TGTGCCATCACCGGGACACCTTACACCTACGAGCAGTACTTC	CAITGTPYTYEQYF
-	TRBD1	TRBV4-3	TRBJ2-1	TGCGCCAGCAGCCACCGTTGGACAGGGGGTAATGAGCAGTTCTTC	CASSHRWTGGNEQFF
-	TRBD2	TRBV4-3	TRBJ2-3	TGCGCCAGCAGCCAACTGACTAGCGGGGCCGTGAAGGGGGCGCAGTATTTT	CASSQLTSGAVKGAQYF
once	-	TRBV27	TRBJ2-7	TGTGCCAGCAGTTTTAATTCCAACTACGAGCAGTACTTC	CASSFNSNYEQYF
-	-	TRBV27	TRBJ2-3	TGTGCCAGCAGTTTCTACCCCCCAAGCACAGATACGCAGTATTTT	CASSFYPPSTDTQYF
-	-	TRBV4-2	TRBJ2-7	TGTGCCAGCAGCCCCGAGGGGGGGCCAGTTTACGAGCAGTACTTC	CASSPEGGPVYEQYF
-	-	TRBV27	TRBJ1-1	TGTGCCAGCAGTTTATCGGGTCAGGGGACGTTAAGTGAAGCTTTCTTT	CASSLSGQGTLSEAFF
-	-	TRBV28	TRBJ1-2	TGTGCCAGCAGTTTTGGCCCTCACGGATCTGAGCGAGACTATGGCTACACCTTC	CASSFGPHGSERDYGYTF
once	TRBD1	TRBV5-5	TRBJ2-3	TGTGCCAGCAGCTCAGGCACAGGGGGAGATACGCAGTATTTT	CASSSGTGGDTQYF
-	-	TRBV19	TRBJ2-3	TGTGCCAGTAGTATTCTACCCCCCGGGTCAGATACGCAGTATTTT	CASSILPPGSDTQYF
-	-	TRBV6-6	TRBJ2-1	TGTGCCAGTGGAGGATACAATGAGCAGTTCTTC	CASGGYNEQFF